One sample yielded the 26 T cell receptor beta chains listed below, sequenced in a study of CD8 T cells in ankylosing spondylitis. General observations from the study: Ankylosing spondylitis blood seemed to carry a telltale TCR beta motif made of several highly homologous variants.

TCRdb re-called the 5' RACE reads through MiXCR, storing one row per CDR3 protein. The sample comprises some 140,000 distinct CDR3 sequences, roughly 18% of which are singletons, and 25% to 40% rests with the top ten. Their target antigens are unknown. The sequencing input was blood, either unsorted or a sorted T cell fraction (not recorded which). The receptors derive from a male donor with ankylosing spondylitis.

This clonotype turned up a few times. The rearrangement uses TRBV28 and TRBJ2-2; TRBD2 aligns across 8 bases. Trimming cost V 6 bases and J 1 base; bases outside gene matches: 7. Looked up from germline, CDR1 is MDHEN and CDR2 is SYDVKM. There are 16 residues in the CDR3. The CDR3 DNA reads TGTGCCAGCAGCCCCCCGGGACTAGGGAACACCGGGGAGCTGTTTTTT. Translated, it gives CASSPPGLGNTGELFF.

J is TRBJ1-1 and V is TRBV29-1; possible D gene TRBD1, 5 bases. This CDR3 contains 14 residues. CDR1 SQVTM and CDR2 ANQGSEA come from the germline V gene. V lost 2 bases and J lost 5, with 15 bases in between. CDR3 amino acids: CSVEPGLPRTEAFF. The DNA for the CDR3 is TGCAGCGTTGAACCGGGACTTCCGCGGACTGAAGCTTTCTTT. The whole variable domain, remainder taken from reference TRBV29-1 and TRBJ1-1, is SAVISQKPSRDICQRGTSLTIQCQVDSQVTMMFWYRQQPGQSLTLIATANQGSEATYESGFVIDKFPISRPNLTFSTLTVSNMSPEDSSIYLCSVEPGLPRTEAFFGQGTRLTVV.

CDR3 DNA: TGTGCCAACCTTCAAGGTTCGGATGAGCAGTTCTTC. This translates into CANLQGSDEQFF. The chain carries TRBV6-4 and TRBJ2-1; D is unresolved. The length of the CDR3 is 12 residues. Germline V CDR1 and CDR2: MRHNA, SNTAGT. V lost 10 bases, J lost 8 bases, and 15 bases lay in between.

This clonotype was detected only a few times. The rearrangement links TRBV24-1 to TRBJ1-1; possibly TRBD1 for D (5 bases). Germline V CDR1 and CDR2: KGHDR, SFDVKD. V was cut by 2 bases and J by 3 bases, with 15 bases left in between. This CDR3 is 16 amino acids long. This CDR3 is CATSDSLTVGDTEAFF. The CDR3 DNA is TGTGCCACCAGTGATTCCCTGACAGTAGGCGACACTGAAGCTTTCTTT.

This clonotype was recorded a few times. The CDR3 sequence: CATLGGNEQFF. DNA of the CDR3: TGTGCCACCCTCGGGGGCAATGAGCAGTTCTTC. The rearrangement uses TRBV15 and TRBJ2-1, with a weak D call TRBD2 (6 bases). V was pared by 8 bases and J by 6 bases, with 8 bases between. The length of the CDR3 is 11 residues. Germline V CDR1 and CDR2: LNHNV, YYDKDF (reference sequence). The whole variable domain, filled in from reference TRBV15 and TRBJ2-1, reads DAMVIQNPRYQVTQFGKPVTLSCSQTLNHNVMYWYQQKSSQAPKLLFHYYDKDFNNEADTPDNFQSRRPNTSFCFLDIRSPGLGDTAMYLCATLGGNEQFFGPGTRLTVL.

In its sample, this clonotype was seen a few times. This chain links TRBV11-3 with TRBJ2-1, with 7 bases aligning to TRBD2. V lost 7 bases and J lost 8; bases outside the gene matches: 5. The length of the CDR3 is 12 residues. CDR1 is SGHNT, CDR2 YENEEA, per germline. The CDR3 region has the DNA TGTGCCAGCACCCTCGGGGGGTATGAGCAGTTCTTC. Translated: CASTLGGYEQFF.

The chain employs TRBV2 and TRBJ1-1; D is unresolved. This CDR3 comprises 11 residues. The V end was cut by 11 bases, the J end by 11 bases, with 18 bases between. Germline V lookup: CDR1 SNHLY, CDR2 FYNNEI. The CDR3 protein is CAPRRVGLAFF. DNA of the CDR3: TGTGCCCCCCGGAGGGTTGGGCTTGCTTTCTTT.

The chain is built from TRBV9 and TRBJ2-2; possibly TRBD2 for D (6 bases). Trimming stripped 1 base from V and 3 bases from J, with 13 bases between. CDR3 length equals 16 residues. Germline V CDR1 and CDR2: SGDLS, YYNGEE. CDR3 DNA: TGTGCCAGCAGCGTAAGCGGGTATGGGGACACCGGGGAGCTGTTTTTT. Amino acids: CASSVSGYGDTGELFF.

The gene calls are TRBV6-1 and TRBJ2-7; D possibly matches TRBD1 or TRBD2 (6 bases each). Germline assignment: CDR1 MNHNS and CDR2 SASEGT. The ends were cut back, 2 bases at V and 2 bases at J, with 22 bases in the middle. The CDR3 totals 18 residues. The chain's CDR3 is CASSELSYRAGPPYEQYF. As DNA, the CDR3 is TGTGCCAGCAGTGAACTTTCATACAGGGCGGGACCCCCCTACGAGCAGTACTTC.

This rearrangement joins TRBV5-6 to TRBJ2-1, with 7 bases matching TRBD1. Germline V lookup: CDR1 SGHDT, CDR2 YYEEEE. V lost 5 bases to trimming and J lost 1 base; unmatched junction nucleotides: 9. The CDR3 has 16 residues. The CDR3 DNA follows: TGTGCCAGCAGTTTAGAGGGGGCCCGGTCCTACAATGAGCAGTTCTTC. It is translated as CASSLEGARSYNEQFF.

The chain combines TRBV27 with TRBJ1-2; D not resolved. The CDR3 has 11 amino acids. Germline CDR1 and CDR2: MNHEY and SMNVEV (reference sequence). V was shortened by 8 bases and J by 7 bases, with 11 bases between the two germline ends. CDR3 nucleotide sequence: TGTGCCAGCGGTACCCGGGGTGGCTACACCTTC. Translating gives CASGTRGGYTF.

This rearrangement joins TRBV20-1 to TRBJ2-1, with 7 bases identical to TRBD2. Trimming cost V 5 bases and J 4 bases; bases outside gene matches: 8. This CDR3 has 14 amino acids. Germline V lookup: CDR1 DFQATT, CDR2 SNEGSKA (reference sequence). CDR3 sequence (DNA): TGCAGTGCTCCGCAGGGAGGGGATTACAATGAGCAGTTCTTC. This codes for CSAPQGGDYNEQFF.

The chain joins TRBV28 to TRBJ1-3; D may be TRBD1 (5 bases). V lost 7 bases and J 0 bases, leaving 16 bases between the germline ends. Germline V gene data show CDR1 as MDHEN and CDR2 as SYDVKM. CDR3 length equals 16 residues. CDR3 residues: CASTPLQGLSGNTIYF. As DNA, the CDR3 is TGTGCCAGCACCCCCCTGCAGGGCCTCTCTGGAAACACCATATATTTT.

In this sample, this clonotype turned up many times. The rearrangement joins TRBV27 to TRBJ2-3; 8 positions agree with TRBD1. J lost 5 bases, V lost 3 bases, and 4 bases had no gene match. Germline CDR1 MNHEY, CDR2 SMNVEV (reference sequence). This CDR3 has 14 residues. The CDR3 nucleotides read TGTGCCAGCAGTTTCCAGGGGGCAGTAGATACGCAGTATTTT. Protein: CASSFQGAVDTQYF.

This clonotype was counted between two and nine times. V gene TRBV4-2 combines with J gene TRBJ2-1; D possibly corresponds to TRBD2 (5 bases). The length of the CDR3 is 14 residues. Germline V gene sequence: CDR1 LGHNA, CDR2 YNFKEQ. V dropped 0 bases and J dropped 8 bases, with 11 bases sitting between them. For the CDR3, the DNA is TGTGCCAGCAGCCAAGAAGACGCGAGGGATGAGCAGTTCTTC. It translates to CASSQEDARDEQFF.

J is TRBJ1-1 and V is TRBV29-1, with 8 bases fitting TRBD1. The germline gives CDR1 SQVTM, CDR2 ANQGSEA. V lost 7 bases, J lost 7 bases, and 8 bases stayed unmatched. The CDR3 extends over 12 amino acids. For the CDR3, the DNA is TGCAGCGACCGGACAGGGCTTGGTGAAGCTTTCTTT. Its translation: CSDRTGLGEAFF.

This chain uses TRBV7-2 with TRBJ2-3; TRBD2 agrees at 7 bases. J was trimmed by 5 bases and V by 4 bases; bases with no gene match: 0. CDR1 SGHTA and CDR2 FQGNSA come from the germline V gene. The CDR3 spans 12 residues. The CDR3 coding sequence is TGTGCCAGCAGCTGGGGGGGAGATACGCAGTATTTT. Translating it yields CASSWGGDTQYF. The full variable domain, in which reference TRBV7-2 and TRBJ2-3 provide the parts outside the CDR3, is GAGVSQSPSNKVTEKGKDVELRCDPISGHTALYWYRQSLGQGLEFLIYFQGNSAPDKSGLPSDRFSAERTGGSVSTLTIQRTQQEDSAVYLCASSWGGDTQYFGPGTRLTVL.

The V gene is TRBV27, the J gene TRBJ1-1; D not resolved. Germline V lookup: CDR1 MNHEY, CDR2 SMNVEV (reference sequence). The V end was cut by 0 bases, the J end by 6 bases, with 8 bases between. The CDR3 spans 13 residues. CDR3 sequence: CASSLSVRAEAFF. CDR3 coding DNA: TGTGCCAGCAGTTTATCGGTCAGAGCTGAAGCTTTCTTT.

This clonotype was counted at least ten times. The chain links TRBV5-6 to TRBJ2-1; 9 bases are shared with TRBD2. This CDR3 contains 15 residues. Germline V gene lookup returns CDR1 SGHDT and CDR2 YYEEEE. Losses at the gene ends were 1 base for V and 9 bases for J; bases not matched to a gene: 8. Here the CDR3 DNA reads TGTGCCAGCAGCTTGATCTCTAGCGGGATGGGTGAGCAGTTCTTC. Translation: CASSLISSGMGEQFF.

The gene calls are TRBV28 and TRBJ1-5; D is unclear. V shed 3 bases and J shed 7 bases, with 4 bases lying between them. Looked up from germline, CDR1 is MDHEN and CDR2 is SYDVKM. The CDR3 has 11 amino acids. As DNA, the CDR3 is TGTGCCAGCAGTTTCGGCCAGCCCCAGCATTTT. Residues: CASSFGQPQHF.

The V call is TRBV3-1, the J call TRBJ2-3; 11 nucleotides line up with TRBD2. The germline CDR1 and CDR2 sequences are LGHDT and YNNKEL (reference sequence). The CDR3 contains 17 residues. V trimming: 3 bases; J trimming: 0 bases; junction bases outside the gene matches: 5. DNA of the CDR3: TGTGCCAGCAGCCAGGGACTAGCGGAACTTAGCACAGATACGCAGTATTTT. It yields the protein CASSQGLAELSTDTQYF.

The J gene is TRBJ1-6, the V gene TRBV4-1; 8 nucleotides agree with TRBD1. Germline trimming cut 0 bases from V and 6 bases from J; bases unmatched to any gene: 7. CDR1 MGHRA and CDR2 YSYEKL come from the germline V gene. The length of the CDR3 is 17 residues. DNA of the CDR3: TGCGCCAGCAGCCAAGATGTCGTAGGACAGGGTAATTCACCCCTCCACTTT. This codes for CASSQDVVGQGNSPLHF.

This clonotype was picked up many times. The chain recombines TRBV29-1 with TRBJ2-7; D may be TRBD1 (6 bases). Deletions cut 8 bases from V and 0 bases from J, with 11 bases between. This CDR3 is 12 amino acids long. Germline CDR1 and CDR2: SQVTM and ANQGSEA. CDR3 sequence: CSCKGGSYEQYF. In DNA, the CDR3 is TGCAGCTGTAAAGGGGGCTCCTACGAGCAGTACTTC.

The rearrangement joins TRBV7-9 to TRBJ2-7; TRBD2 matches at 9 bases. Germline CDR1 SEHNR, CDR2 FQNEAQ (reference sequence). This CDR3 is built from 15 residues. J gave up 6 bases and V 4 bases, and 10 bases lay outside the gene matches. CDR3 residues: CASSSPSGEAFEQYF. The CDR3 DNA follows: TGTGCCAGCAGCTCCCCTAGCGGGGAAGCTTTCGAGCAGTACTTC.

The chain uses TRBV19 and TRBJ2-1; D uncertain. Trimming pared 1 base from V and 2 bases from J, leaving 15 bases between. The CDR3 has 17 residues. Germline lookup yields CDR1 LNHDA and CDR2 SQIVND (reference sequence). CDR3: CASSIALLLIAYNEQFF. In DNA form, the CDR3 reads TGTGCCAGTAGTATAGCACTTCTCCTCATAGCCTACAATGAGCAGTTCTTC.

The CDR3 DNA reads TGCAGCGTTTCCCCTCCCCGGGAACGGGAGACCCAGTACTTC. This translates into CSVSPPRERETQYF. This chain joins TRBV29-1 and TRBJ2-5; possibly TRBD2 for D (5 bases). The ends were cut back, 5 bases at V and 5 bases at J, with 18 bases in the middle. The CDR3 covers 14 residues. Germline CDR1 reads SQVTM; CDR2 reads ANQGSEA. The complete variable domain, with remaining parts taken from reference TRBV29-1 and TRBJ2-5, reads SAVISQKPSRDICQRGTSLTIQCQVDSQVTMMFWYRQQPGQSLTLIATANQGSEATYESGFVIDKFPISRPNLTFSTLTVSNMSPEDSSIYLCSVSPPRERETQYFGPGTRLLVL.